The 19 T cell receptor beta chains below were found in one sample sequenced in a study of T-cell memory formation after mild COVID-19. TCRdb called the 5' RACE reads again in MiXCR, with one record for every CDR3 protein. The table shows about 600,000 distinct CDR3 sequences, with about a fifth occurring only once. Sequenced input: PBMCs or a T cell subset sorted from them (not recorded which). The receptors were gathered from an adult woman who had mild COVID-19 (a few samples of this study predate the infection). Cell type and time point are not known.

This clonotype occurred many times. The chain uses TRBV20-1 and TRBJ1-5; no reliable D call. Germline assignment: CDR1 DFQATT and CDR2 SNEGSKA (reference sequence). The length of the CDR3 is 15 residues. Trimming stripped 0 bases from V and 4 bases from J, with 13 bases between. CDR3 residues: CSARDRRNPNQPQHF. In nucleotides, the CDR3 is TGCAGTGCTAGAGATCGCAGAAATCCTAATCAGCCCCAGCATTTT.

The chain is built from TRBV18 and TRBJ2-5, with D unclear. V was trimmed by 3 bases and J by 4 bases, leaving 18 bases between them. This CDR3 region has 16 residues. In germline, CDR1 is KGHSH, CDR2 LQKENI. CDR3 bases: TGTGCCAGCTCACCGAGACGTTACAGTACCGGAGAGACCCAGTACTTC. Translation: CASSPRRYSTGETQYF. The variable domain in full, with the rest retrieved from reference TRBV18 and TRBJ2-5, is NAGVMQNPRHLVRRRGQEARLRCSPMKGHSHVYWYRQLPEEGLKFMVYLQKENIIDESGMPKERFSAEFPKEGPSILRIQQVVRGDSAAYFCASSPRRYSTGETQYFGPGTRLLVL.

V gene TRBV24-1 combines with J gene TRBJ2-2; 10 bases line up with TRBD1. CDR3 length equals 13 residues. V shed 9 bases and J 6 bases; nucleotides not matched to a gene: 3. CDR1 and CDR2 from the germline V gene are KGHDR and SFDVKD. The CDR3 region is CATRDRGSGELFF. The CDR3 coding sequence is TGTGCCACCCGGGACAGGGGATCCGGGGAGCTGTTTTTT.

This clonotype was seen a handful of times. The gene calls are TRBV27 and TRBJ2-2; TRBD2 aligns across 7 bases. Germline V gene lookup returns CDR1 MNHEY and CDR2 SMNVEV (reference sequence). With 1 base clipped from V and 1 base from J, the junction kept 3 bases outside the gene matches. The CDR3 is 16 residues long. The CDR3 reads CASSLWASGNTGELFF. CDR3 nucleotides: TGTGCCAGCAGTTTATGGGCTAGCGGGAACACCGGGGAGCTGTTTTTT.

There are a few counts of this clonotype. The chain joins TRBV10-3 to TRBJ2-7; D is possibly TRBD1 or TRBD2 (5 bases each). The CDR3 sequence is 12 residues long. Trimming removed 6 bases from V and 4 bases from J, with 10 bases in between. The germline gives CDR1 ENHRY, CDR2 SYGVKD. DNA for the CDR3: TGTGCCATCAGCCGAGGGGAGTACGAGCAGTACTTC. Residues: CAISRGEYEQYF.

The rearrangement uses TRBV6-2 or TRBV6-3 and TRBJ2-1; 8 nucleotides match TRBD2. Germline trimming cut 7 bases from V and 7 bases from J; bases unmatched to any gene: 9. Germline CDR1 is MNHEY and CDR2 is SVGEGT. This CDR3 spans 14 amino acids. The CDR3 loop reads CASNRREGKNEQFF. CDR3 DNA sequence: TGTGCCAGCAATAGACGGGAGGGCAAAAATGAGCAGTTCTTC.

The chain recombines TRBV5-1 with TRBJ2-7; a possible D gene is TRBD1 (6 bases). Per germline, CDR1 SGHRS and CDR2 YFSETQ. Trimming removed 3 bases from V and 0 bases from J, with 13 bases in between. This CDR3 comprises 15 residues. CDR3: CASSSGDPYSYEQYF. The CDR3 DNA sequence: TGCGCCAGCAGCTCAGGGGACCCCTACTCCTACGAGCAGTACTTC.

The chain combines TRBV5-1 with TRBJ1-2; 8 bases line up with TRBD1. J gave up 8 bases and V 4 bases, and 13 bases lay outside the gene matches. In germline, CDR1 is SGHRS, CDR2 YFSETQ. The CDR3 contains 15 residues. The CDR3 coding sequence is TGCGCCAGCAGCACGGAAGTGGCAGGGGGCCAAGGCTACACCTTC. Translating it yields CASSTEVAGGQGYTF.

This chain joins TRBV20-1 and TRBJ2-6; D remains ambiguous. Trimming removed 3 bases at V and 2 bases at J, with 8 bases between. Germline assignment: CDR1 DFQATT and CDR2 SNEGSKA (reference sequence). The CDR3 totals 14 residues. CDR3 nucleotides: TGCAGTGCTAGGAAGGGCCCTGGGGCCAACGTCCTGACTTTC. Translation gives CSARKGPGANVLTF.

The chain recombines TRBV21-1 with TRBJ1-5; the table names TRBD1, a call not compared with the DNA. TRBV21-1 is flagged as a pseudogene. This CDR3 is built from 16 residues. The CDR3 nucleotides are TGTGCCAGCAGCAAACGGGCGGGGGTTGGCAATCAGCCCCAGCATTTT. Residues: CASSKRAGVGNQPQHF.

J is TRBJ2-5 and V is TRBV7-2; D possibly uses TRBD1 or TRBD2 (6 bases each). This CDR3 comprises 16 residues. Germline CDR1 reads SGHTA; CDR2 reads FQGNSA. V lost 1 base, J lost 4 bases, and 16 bases lay in between. The CDR3 protein is CASSLDGGPVGETQYF. The CDR3 DNA sequence: TGTGCCAGCAGCTTAGACGGGGGCCCTGTAGGAGAGACCCAGTACTTC. Supplemented by reference TRBV7-2 and TRBJ2-5, the full variable domain reads GAGVSQSPSNKVTEKGKDVELRCDPISGHTALYWYRQSLGQGLEFLIYFQGNSAPDKSGLPSDRFSAERTGGSVSTLTIQRTQQEDSAVYLCASSLDGGPVGETQYFGPGTRLLVL.

V and J are TRBV29-1 and TRBJ2-1; 7 nucleotides match TRBD2. The CDR3 totals 14 residues. V shed 6 bases, J shed 4 bases, and the junction held 9 bases outside the gene matches. Per germline, CDR1 SQVTM and CDR2 ANQGSEA. CDR3 bases: TGCAGCGTGTTGGCTAGCGGAGTTTACAATGAGCAGTTCTTC. It encodes CSVLASGVYNEQFF.

This clonotype came up a few times. The rearrangement uses TRBV29-1 and TRBJ2-5; D perhaps matches TRBD1 (6 bases). The CDR3 consists of 14 residues. Deletions cut 5 bases from V and 0 bases from J, with 13 bases between. From germline, CDR1 is SQVTM and CDR2 ANQGSEA. In DNA form, the CDR3 reads TGCAGCGTTCTGGGGGCAGCTTACCAAGAGACCCAGTACTTC. It codes for CSVLGAAYQETQYF.

This clonotype appeared a few times. The chain combines TRBV20-1 with TRBJ1-1, with D maybe TRBD1 (5 bases). Between the trimmed V and J ends, which lost 3 bases and 8 bases, there was a span of 16 bases. CDR1 is DFQATT, CDR2 SNEGSKA, per germline (reference sequence). The CDR3 sequence is 13 residues long. The CDR3 spells CSARRGPGREAFF. The CDR3 nucleotides are TGCAGTGCTAGGAGGGGCCCCGGAAGGGAAGCTTTCTTT.

In its sample, this clonotype was seen many times. The rearrangement joins TRBV6-5 to TRBJ1-2; a weak D match, TRBD1 (5 bases). Trimming removed 7 bases from V and 8 bases from J, with 20 bases in between. The length of the CDR3 is 14 residues. Per germline, CDR1 MNHEY and CDR2 SVGAGI. CDR3 sequence (DNA): TGTGCCAGCACCCTAAGGGACGGGGTAACGGGCTACACCTTC. This encodes CASTLRDGVTGYTF.

This clonotype appeared a few times. J is TRBJ2-7 and V is TRBV7-6; the D gene is possibly TRBD1 (5 bases). Trimming left V 5 bases short and J 0 bases short, with 11 bases between. CDR1 SGHVS and CDR2 FNYEAQ come from the germline V gene. This CDR3 is built from 14 residues. The CDR3 nucleotides are TGTGCCAGCAGCCTACAGGAGTACTCCTACGAGCAGTACTTC. Translation gives CASSLQEYSYEQYF.

In its sample, this clonotype was seen a few times. V gene TRBV5-4 combines with J gene TRBJ2-1; D might be TRBD1 or TRBD2, each matching 5 bases. The CDR3 sequence is 16 residues long. Trimming took off 4 bases at V and 1 base at J, with 15 bases between the two ends. Germline values: CDR1 SGHNT, CDR2 YYREEE (reference sequence). The CDR3 DNA sequence: TGTGCCAGCAGCCTACCGGGACCCCGATCCTACAATGAGCAGTTCTTC. This sequence encodes CASSLPGPRSYNEQFF.

This clonotype has ten or more counts. The chain combines TRBV6-5 with TRBJ1-1, with 11 bases aligning to TRBD1. Trimming cost V 7 bases and J 11 bases; bases outside gene matches: 6. Looked up from germline, CDR1 is MNHEY and CDR2 is SVGAGI. The CDR3 sequence is 12 residues long. Written as DNA, the CDR3 is TGTGCCAGCAACCAGGACAGGGGGCTGGCTTTCTTT. This encodes CASNQDRGLAFF.

The J gene is TRBJ2-7, the V gene TRBV20-1; 12 nucleotides line up with TRBD2. The ends lost 6 bases at V and 7 bases at J; junction bases unmatched: 16. The CDR3 is made up of 16 amino acids. The germline gives CDR1 DFQATT, CDR2 SNEGSKA (reference sequence). This chain's CDR3 is CSARTSGADSLGEQYF. CDR3 DNA: TGCAGTGCCCGGACTAGCGGGGCAGACTCGTTGGGTGAGCAGTACTTC.